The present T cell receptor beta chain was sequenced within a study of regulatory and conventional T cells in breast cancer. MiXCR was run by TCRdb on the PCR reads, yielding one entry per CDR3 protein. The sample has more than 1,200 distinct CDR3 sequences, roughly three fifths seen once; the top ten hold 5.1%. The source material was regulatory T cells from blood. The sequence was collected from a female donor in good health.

In DNA, the CDR3 is TGTGCCAGCAGCCGATATATAGGGACTAGCGGGGCCAACACAGATACGCAGTATTTT. This sequence encodes CASSRYIGTSGANTDTQYF. The chain is built from TRBV14 and TRBJ2-3; 13 nucleotides match TRBD2. CDR3 length: 19 amino acids. The germline gives CDR1 SGHDN, CDR2 FVKESK. V was pared by 4 bases and J by 2 bases, with 12 bases of the junction left unmatched. Filled out from reference TRBV14 and TRBJ2-3, the complete variable domain reads EAGVTQFPSHSVIEKGQTVTLRCDPISGHDNLYWYRRVMGKEIKFLLHFVKESKQDESGMPNNRFLAERTGGTYSTLKVQPAELEDSGVYFCASSRYIGTSGANTDTQYFGPGTRLTVL.